These 27 T cell receptor beta chains came from one sample sequenced in a study of T cells expressing NK-cell markers. No DNA is given; TCRdb re-called the 5' RACE reads and lists each CDR3 protein once. This sample's table reports about 380,000 distinct CDR3 sequences. The sample consisted of blood T cells: a sorted CD56 or NKG2C T cell subset, CD4+ or CD8+ T cells, or bulk PBMC T cells (not recorded which). These receptors were collected from a man between 18 and 69 years old in good health.

V is TRBV2 and J is TRBJ1-4; the D gene TCRdb calls, TRBD1, cannot be checked with no DNA. Germline-derived CDR1 and CDR2 are SNHLY and FYNNEI. This CDR3 is 14 amino acids long. This CDR3 is CASSGFRGTEKLFF.

This chain joins TRBV6-2 or TRBV6-3 and TRBJ1-5. CDR1 MNHEY and CDR2 SVGEGT come from the germline V gene. CDR3 length: 12 amino acids. CDR3 in amino acids: CASSKSNQPQHF.

The V gene is TRBV15, the J gene TRBJ1-2. CDR1 and CDR2 (germline): LNHNV, YYDKDF (reference sequence). The length of the CDR3 is 13 residues. CDR3 sequence: CATSRDKGSGYTF.

The chain joins TRBV12-3 or TRBV12-4 to TRBJ2-1; with no DNA, the TCRdb D assignment of TRBD2 cannot be verified. This CDR3 has 16 residues. The CDR3 is CASRTSGASSYNEQFF.

The chain carries TRBV6-1 and TRBJ2-3; TCRdb's D gene call, TRBD2, goes unchecked for lack of DNA. Germline loops: CDR1 MNHNS, CDR2 SASEGT. This CDR3 region has 14 residues. CDR3 sequence reads: CATCLTSGGKAQYF.

The chain uses TRBV28 and TRBJ2-5. Looked up from germline, CDR1 is MDHEN and CDR2 is SYDVKM. This CDR3 has 13 residues. The CDR3 region is CASRTQPQETQYF.

The genes are TRBV7-9 and TRBJ2-5; TCRdb picks TRBD2, but there is no DNA to check that call. The germline CDR1 and CDR2 sequences are SEHNR and FQNEAQ (reference sequence). The CDR3 extends over 17 amino acids. The CDR3 loop is CASSFQQLAGTQETQYF.

The chain links TRBV5-1 to TRBJ2-1; there is no DNA to check the TCRdb D call of TRBD2. The CDR3 has 16 amino acids. In germline, CDR1 is SGHRS, CDR2 YFSETQ. The CDR3: CASSSTGTTKRHEQFF.

The J gene is TRBJ1-6, the V gene TRBV7-6; TCRdb lists TRBD1, though no DNA is available to test this call. The CDR3 consists of 16 residues. CDR1 SGHVS and CDR2 FNYEAQ come from the germline V gene. The CDR3 spells CASSLYDRESNSPLHF.

CDR3: CASSQGLAGSYEQYF. V and J are TRBV4-1 and TRBJ2-7; no DNA is available, so the TRBD2 call from TCRdb remains unchecked. CDR3 size: 15 residues. Looked up from germline, CDR1 is MGHRA and CDR2 is YSYEKL.

This chain links TRBV5-1 with TRBJ1-6. CDR3 length: 13 residues. Looked up from germline, CDR1 is SGHRS and CDR2 is YFSETQ. CDR3 sequence: CASSLGTFSPLHF.

The chain combines TRBV18 with TRBJ2-3; TCRdb indicates TRBD2, and absent DNA this call remains unverified. Germline CDR1 reads KGHSH; CDR2 reads LQKENI. The length of the CDR3 is 21 residues. The CDR3 sequence is CASSPLPPTSGGTTSTDTQYF.

The chain is built from TRBV6-1 and TRBJ2-7; TCRdb reports TRBD2, a call that lacks DNA to check it against. Per the germline V gene, CDR1 is MNHNS and CDR2 is SASEGT. This CDR3 contains 15 residues. The CDR3 reads CAAQDRTGRGYEQYF.

The V gene is TRBV7-8, the J gene TRBJ1-1; TCRdb proposes TRBD1, but this gene call is untestable without DNA. The CDR3 sequence is 15 residues long. From germline, CDR1 is SGHVS and CDR2 FQNEAQ. CDR3 in amino acids: CASSLMGQGGTEAFF.

The CDR3 is CSGARAVGHNEQFF. This sequence joins TRBV20-1 and TRBJ2-1; the D gene TCRdb calls, TRBD2, cannot be checked with no DNA. Germline V gives CDR1 DFQATT, CDR2 SNEGSKA (reference sequence). The CDR3 has 14 amino acids.

The rearrangement uses TRBV5-1 and TRBJ1-2; TCRdb indicates TRBD1, and absent DNA this call remains unverified. Germline-derived CDR1 and CDR2 are SGHRS and YFSETQ. The CDR3 is 14 amino acids. The CDR3 here is CASSGRGNDYGYTF. The full variable domain, in which reference TRBV5-1 and TRBJ1-2 provide the parts outside the CDR3, is KAGVTQTPRYLIKTRGQQVTLSCSPISGHRSVSWYQQTPGQGLQFLFEYFSETQRNKGNFPGRFSGRQFSNSRSEMNVSTLELGDSALYLCASSGRGNDYGYTFGSGTRLTVV.

The V and J genes are TRBV20-1 and TRBJ2-7. Germline-derived CDR1 and CDR2 are DFQATT and SNEGSKA (reference sequence). This CDR3 contains 12 residues. The CDR3 protein is CSATVASLEQYF.

The gene calls are TRBV5-6 and TRBJ1-6. The V gene's germline CDR1 is SGHDT and CDR2 YYEEEE. CDR3 length equals 15 residues. This chain's CDR3 is CASSWGWLGLSPLHF. Filled out from reference TRBV5-6 and TRBJ1-6, the complete variable domain reads DAGVTQSPTHLIKTRGQQVTLRCSPKSGHDTVSWYQQALGQGPQFIFQYYEEEERQRGNFPDRFSGHQFPNYSSELNVNALLLGDSALYLCASSWGWLGLSPLHFGNGTRLTVT.

This sequence joins TRBV5-1 and TRBJ2-7; TCRdb gives TRBD1 as the D gene, but with no DNA this cannot be confirmed. CDR1 SGHRS and CDR2 YFSETQ come from the germline V gene. The CDR3 loop spans 12 amino acids. CDR3 region: CASSLGTGFGYF.

The rearrangement links TRBV7-2 to TRBJ1-5. The CDR3 covers 14 residues. In germline, CDR1 is SGHTA, CDR2 FQGNSA. This CDR3 is CASSLHKGNQPQHF. Variable domain in full (rest from reference TRBV7-2 and TRBJ1-5): GAGVSQSPSNKVTEKGKDVELRCDPISGHTALYWYRQSLGQGLEFLIYFQGNSAPDKSGLPSDRFSAERTGGSVSTLTIQRTQQEDSAVYLCASSLHKGNQPQHFGDGTRLSIL.

This chain joins TRBV30 and TRBJ1-1; the TRBD1 assignment by TCRdb is unverifiable without DNA. This CDR3 contains 13 residues. Germline loops: CDR1 GTSNPN, CDR2 SVGIG (reference sequence). Here the CDR3 reads CAWSVSRDGKAFF.

The gene calls are TRBV24-1 and TRBJ1-1; TCRdb names TRBD1, which stays unverified in the absence of DNA. Looked up from germline, CDR1 is KGHDR and CDR2 is SFDVKD. The CDR3 consists of 15 residues. The CDR3 spells CATSDSGTGGTEAFF.

J is TRBJ2-5 and V is TRBV5-1; TCRdb's D call, TRBD1, is unchecked because there is no DNA. Germline V gene lookup returns CDR1 SGHRS and CDR2 YFSETQ. The CDR3 covers 16 residues. The CDR3 spells CASSFFPGSGQETQYF.

The chain employs TRBV6-1 and TRBJ1-5; TCRdb designates TRBD1, a call that cannot be tested without DNA. This CDR3 contains 15 residues. The germline V gene encodes CDR1 MNHNS and CDR2 SASEGT. The chain's CDR3 is CASNDRGLSNQPQHF.

This chain links TRBV3-1 with TRBJ2-4. This CDR3 has 11 amino acids. Germline loops: CDR1 LGHDT, CDR2 YNNKEL (reference sequence). CDR3 residues: CASSQSNIQYF.

The genes are TRBV27 and TRBJ2-1. This CDR3 has 15 amino acids. CDR1 and CDR2 from the germline V gene are MNHEY and SMNVEV (reference sequence). CDR3 sequence reads: CASSLLGAAVNEQFF.

The chain has TRBV5-1 and TRBJ1-1; there is no DNA to check the TCRdb D call of TRBD1. Looked up from germline, CDR1 is SGHRS and CDR2 is YFSETQ. The CDR3 totals 14 residues. CDR3 region: CASRRQGAVTEAFF.